This TCR beta chain came from a study of blood T cell repertoires in COVID-19. Study-level background: PBMCs, B-cell-depleted T cells, or T cells provided the cDNA or gDNA that made up the material.

Germline V gives CDR1 LGHDT, CDR2 YNNKEL (reference sequence). The CDR3 covers 15 residues. The V and J ends lost 0 bases and 5 bases respectively, with 10 bases between them. Some clones are missing from TCRdb's copy, which holds only in-frame ones; the method was immunoSEQ multiplex PCR. The table records about 120,000 clones, over 80% of them present only once. This clonotype was sampled from a woman between 65 and 79 years old with acute or convalescent COVID-19. The chain has TRBV3-1 (or the pseudogene TRBV3-2) and TRBJ2-2; D gene ambiguous. Sequenced input: peripheral blood. The CDR3 DNA follows: TGTGCCAGCAGCCAAGATCCCCGAGCTACCGGGGAGCTGTTTTTT. Translation gives CASSQDPRATGELFF.